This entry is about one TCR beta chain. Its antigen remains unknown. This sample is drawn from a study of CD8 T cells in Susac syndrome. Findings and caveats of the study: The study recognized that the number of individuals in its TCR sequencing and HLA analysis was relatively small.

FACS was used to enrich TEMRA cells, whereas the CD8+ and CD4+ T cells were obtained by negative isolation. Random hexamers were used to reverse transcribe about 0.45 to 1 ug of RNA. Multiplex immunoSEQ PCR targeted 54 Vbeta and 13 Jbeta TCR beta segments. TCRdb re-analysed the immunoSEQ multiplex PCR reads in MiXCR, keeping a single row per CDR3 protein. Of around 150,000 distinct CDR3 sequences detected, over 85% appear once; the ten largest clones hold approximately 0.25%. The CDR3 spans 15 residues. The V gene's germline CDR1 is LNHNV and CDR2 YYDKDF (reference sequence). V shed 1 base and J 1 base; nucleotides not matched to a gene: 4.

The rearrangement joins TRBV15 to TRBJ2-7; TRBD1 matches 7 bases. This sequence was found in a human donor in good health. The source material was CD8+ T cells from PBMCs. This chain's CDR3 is CATSRGGGSSYEQYF. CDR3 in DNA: TGTGCCACCAGCAGAGGAGGGGGCTCTTCCTACGAGCAGTACTTC.